This TCR beta chain is drawn from a study of shared clonotypes between healthy human individuals. The naive CD8 population came from CD45RO-negative cells selected for CCR7, without terminally differentiated effector memory CD45RA+ cells. Germline values: CDR1 MGHRA, CDR2 YSYEKL. J lost 3 bases, V lost 3 bases, and 4 bases had no gene match. The CDR3 covers 14 residues. TCRdb's table, derived via immunoSEQ multiplex PCR, lists solely in-frame clones and lacks some. The sample shows about 2.1 million clones, approximately 94% of them seen only once. The sequencing sample was made of naive CD8+ T cells from PBMCs. The origin of this receptor is a man between 18 and 35 years old in good health. Some clones in this sample may be carry-over from other donors' samples. The chain employs TRBV4-1 and TRBJ2-5; 7 nucleotides line up with TRBD2. The CDR3: CASSQGTTEETQYF. CDR3 DNA sequence: TGCGCCAGCAGCCAGGGGACTACCGAAGAGACCCAGTACTTC.